Presented here are 22 T cell receptor beta chains from one specimen sequenced in a study of T cells in Graves' hyperthyroidism and ophthalmopathy. There were TCR beta CDR3 regions amplified from RNA transcripts. Researchers ran a first-round RT-PCR on the TCR CDR3 using the HTBI primer set. TCRdb processed the multiplex PCR reads anew with MiXCR; each CDR3 protein has one entry. The table includes over 700,000 distinct CDR3 sequences, just over 35% detected once. Sequencing was performed on blood. These receptors originate from a woman aged 40 to 49 with Graves' hyperthyroidism.

This clonotype was picked up many times. This chain joins TRBV7-9 and TRBJ1-2; unclear D gene. The CDR3 is made up of 14 amino acids. Germline lookup yields CDR1 SEHNR and CDR2 FQNEAQ (reference sequence). Between the trimmed V and J ends, which lost 1 base and 8 bases, there was a span of 14 bases. CDR3 in amino acids: CASSLDLGGAGYTF. The CDR3 DNA reads as TGTGCCAGCAGCTTAGATCTCGGCGGAGCCGGCTACACCTTC.

The chain employs TRBV19 and TRBJ1-5; possible D gene TRBD1, 5 bases. This CDR3 is built from 13 residues. The V and J ends lost 9 bases and 11 bases respectively, with 20 bases between them. CDR1 is LNHDA and CDR2 is SQIVND in the germline V gene (reference sequence). CDR3: CASHPGSGAAQHF. The CDR3 DNA reads TGTGCCAGCCACCCTGGCAGCGGGGCGGCCCAGCATTTT.

V usage is TRBV6-1 and J usage is TRBJ2-5, with a tentative D call TRBD2 (6 bases). Per germline, CDR1 MNHNS and CDR2 SASEGT. V was cut by 6 bases and J by 0 bases, with 8 bases left in between. The CDR3 has 13 residues. This CDR3 reads CASRASDQETQYF. As DNA, the CDR3 is TGTGCCAGCAGAGCTAGCGACCAAGAGACCCAGTACTTC.

Concerning this clonotype itself: As the CDR3 is not closed by the conserved phenylalanine or tryptophan, this likely results from a read error. The chain recombines TRBV5-6 with TRBJ1-2; the match to TRBD1 covers 9 bases. The length of the CDR3 is 17 residues. Germline CDR1 and CDR2: SGHDT and YYEEEE. J gave up 6 bases and V 5 bases, and 17 bases lay outside the gene matches. CDR3 protein: CASRPPPLGQGFDGYTL. The DNA for the CDR3 is TGTGCCAGCAGACCACCACCACTGGGACAGGGATTCGATGGCTACACCCTC.

The chain couples TRBV24-1 to TRBJ2-7; 7 positions match TRBD2. In germline, CDR1 is KGHDR, CDR2 SFDVKD. The CDR3 extends over 15 amino acids. The V and J ends lost 5 bases and 7 bases, in that order; junction bases with no gene match: 13. The CDR3 DNA sequence: TGTGCCACCAGTGTTACCGGGACTACCTACAATGAGCAGTACTTC. Protein product: CATSVTGTTYNEQYF.

The rearrangement uses TRBV2 and TRBJ2-5; maybe TRBD2 (6 bases). Trimming took off 3 bases at V and 5 bases at J, with 10 bases between the two ends. The CDR3 totals 13 residues. Germline V lookup: CDR1 SNHLY, CDR2 FYNNEI. This CDR3 reads CASSEGEVETQYF. Here the CDR3 DNA reads TGTGCCAGCAGTGAGGGGGAGGTTGAGACCCAGTACTTC.

In this sample, this clonotype turned up many times. The genes are TRBV6-5 and TRBJ2-7; D unclear. Germline CDR1 is MNHEY and CDR2 is SVGAGI. The CDR3 totals 14 residues. V was shortened by 2 bases and J by 0 bases, with 8 bases between the two germline ends. In DNA form, the CDR3 reads TGTGCCAGCAGTTACAGTTCGGGCTCCTACGAGCAGTACTTC. It codes for CASSYSSGSYEQYF.

This chain joins TRBV13 and TRBJ1-2, with a weak D call TRBD1 (6 bases). Trimming removed 3 bases at V and 2 bases at J, with 13 bases between. Germline lookup yields CDR1 PRHDT and CDR2 FYEKMQ (reference sequence). This CDR3 has 15 amino acids. CDR3 DNA sequence: TGTGCCAGCAGCTTTTCCCTACAGGGAAACTATGGCTACACCTTC. It codes for CASSFSLQGNYGYTF. Full variable domain (outside the CDR3, taken from reference TRBV13 and TRBJ1-2): AAGVIQSPRHLIKEKRETATLKCYPIPRHDTVYWYQQGPGQDPQFLISFYEKMQSDKGSIPDRFSAQQFSDYHSELNMSSLELGDSALYFCASSFSLQGNYGYTFGSGTRLTVV.

This clonotype was seen repeatedly, ten times or more. The chain links TRBV29-1 to TRBJ1-5, with 9 bases lining up with TRBD1. In germline, CDR1 is SQVTM, CDR2 ANQGSEA. The CDR3 covers 14 residues. V was clipped by 4 bases and J by 4 bases; unmatched bases: 5. CDR3 in DNA: TGCAGCGTTGCCACAGGGGGCTTGAATCAGCCCCAGCATTTT. Protein sequence: CSVATGGLNQPQHF.

Many counts were recorded for this clonotype. V and J are TRBV7-6 and TRBJ2-7; D remains ambiguous. The CDR3 spans 14 residues. Trimming left V 4 bases short and J 2 bases short, with 12 bases between. The germline V gene encodes CDR1 SGHVS and CDR2 FNYEAQ. DNA for the CDR3: TGTGCCAGCAGCTCGCCCGGGTTGACCTACGAGCAGTACTTC. Protein product: CASSSPGLTYEQYF. Full variable domain (missing parts from reference TRBV7-6 and TRBJ2-7): GAGVSQSPRYKVTKRGQDVALRCDPISGHVSLYWYRQALGQGPEFLTYFNYEAQQDKSGLPNDRFSAERPEGSISTLTIQRTEQRDSAMYRCASSSPGLTYEQYFGPGTRLTVT.

This clonotype was counted ten times or more. The rearrangement links TRBV7-2 to TRBJ2-7, with D perhaps TRBD1 or TRBD2 (5 bases each). V shed 5 bases and J shed 3 bases, with 11 bases lying between them. The germline V gene encodes CDR1 SGHTA and CDR2 FQGNSA. The CDR3 has 13 amino acids. In nucleotides, the CDR3 is TGTGCCAGCAGCCGACCTGGGGGCTACGAGCAGTACTTC. It yields the protein CASSRPGGYEQYF.

Points on this clonotype: The CDR3 ends on some other residue instead of the conserved phenylalanine or tryptophan, so this is likely a read error. The chain combines TRBV6-1 with TRBJ2-6; no reliable D call. Germline V lookup: CDR1 MNHNS, CDR2 SASEGT. The V and J ends lost 5 bases and 4 bases respectively, with 12 bases between them. CDR3 length: 15 amino acids. CDR3 bases: TGTGCCAGCAGTTACATTTACACCGGGGCCAACGTCCTGACTCTC. It is translated as CASSYIYTGANVLTL.

This sequence joins TRBV7-9 and TRBJ2-7; D is uncertain. The better agreement between TRBJ2-1 and the DNA end casts doubt on the J call. Germline CDR1 SEHNR, CDR2 FQNEAQ (reference sequence). CDR3 size: 14 residues. CDR3 in DNA: TGTGCCAGCAGCTTAGACTCCTCCTACAATGAGCAGTTCTTC. As protein: CASSLDSSYNEQFF.

This clonotype was detected a few times. V gene TRBV6-4 combines with J gene TRBJ1-6; perhaps TRBD1 as D (5 bases). V gave up 7 bases and J gave up 7 bases, with 17 bases separating them. The CDR3 covers 15 residues. Germline values: CDR1 MRHNA, CDR2 SNTAGT. In DNA form, the CDR3 reads TGTGCCAGCAAATCAAGGCAGGGCAAAAATTCACCCCTCCACTTT. Its translation: CASKSRQGKNSPLHF.

About this clonotype itself: A clone one base away is much larger, so this may be a read error. The genes are TRBV29-1 and TRBJ2-5, with 9 positions matching TRBD2. The germline V gene has CDR1 SQVTM and CDR2 ANQGSEA. This CDR3 has 12 residues. The CDR3 loop is CSVVAGAETRYF. The CDR3 region has the DNA TGCAGCGTTGTAGCGGGAGCAGAGACCCGGTACTTC.

This clonotype has a count of ten or more. The chain combines TRBV11-2 with TRBJ2-7; the D is unclear. The CDR3 is 12 residues long. Germline V lookup: CDR1 SGHAT, CDR2 FQNNGV. The V gene lost 3 bases and the J gene lost 4 bases, with 7 bases spanning the gap. CDR3 amino acids: CASSFERYEQYF. The DNA for the CDR3 is TGTGCCAGCAGCTTCGAACGATACGAGCAGTACTTC.

The chain joins TRBV29-1 to TRBJ2-5, with a tentative D call TRBD2 (5 bases). The J call is in doubt because the DNA end fits TRBJ2-1 better. Germline V gene sequence: CDR1 SQVTM, CDR2 ANQGSEA. This CDR3 contains 12 residues. Here the CDR3 reads CSVEEVRETQFF. CDR3 nucleotide sequence: TGCAGCGTTGAGGAGGTTCGAGAGACCCAGTTCTTC.

This clonotype was observed a few times. The chain joins TRBV7-2 to TRBJ2-3; no definite D call. V was trimmed by 4 bases and J by 1 base, leaving 6 bases between them. The CDR3 runs to 13 residues. In germline, CDR1 is SGHTA, CDR2 FQGNSA. Here the CDR3 DNA reads TGTGCCAGCAGCTCCACTCGCACAGATACGCAGTATTTT. Residues: CASSSTRTDTQYF.

The V call is TRBV7-2, the J call TRBJ2-6; possibly TRBD1 for D (6 bases). V was trimmed by 7 bases and J by 4 bases, leaving 11 bases between them. Per germline, CDR1 SGHTA and CDR2 FQGNSA. The CDR3 contains 14 residues. CDR3 residues: CASNPGTGANVLTF. CDR3 coding DNA: TGTGCCAGCAACCCCGGGACAGGGGCCAACGTCCTGACTTTC. The entire variable domain, with the rest obtained from reference TRBV7-2 and TRBJ2-6, is as follows: GAGVSQSPSNKVTEKGKDVELRCDPISGHTALYWYRQSLGQGLEFLIYFQGNSAPDKSGLPSDRFSAERTGGSVSTLTIQRTQQEDSAVYLCASNPGTGANVLTFGAGSRLTVL.

Details on this clonotype: Since a much larger clone is just one base distant, this may be a read error. The rearrangement links TRBV7-3 to TRBJ1-2; tentatively, D is TRBD1 (5 bases). Germline V lookup: CDR1 SGHTA, CDR2 FQGTGA. This CDR3 is 13 amino acids long. V lost 6 bases to trimming and J lost 4 bases, with 12 bases between them. CDR3 bases: TGTGCCAGCAGTTACCGGGGGATCTATGGCTACACCTTC. Its protein product is CASSYRGIYGYTF.

This clonotype came up many times. The V gene is TRBV7-9, the J gene TRBJ1-4; D is ambiguous. The CDR3 is made up of 14 amino acids. CDR1 is SEHNR and CDR2 is FQNEAQ in the germline V gene (reference sequence). V lost 2 bases and J 4 bases, leaving 8 bases between the germline ends. CDR3 loop: CASSLREGNEKLFF. CDR3 DNA: TGTGCCAGCAGCTTAAGGGAGGGTAATGAAAAACTGTTTTTT.

The chain is built from TRBV7-8 and TRBJ1-4; 10 nucleotides line up with TRBD1. Germline V CDR1 and CDR2: SGHVS, FQNEAQ. This CDR3 region has 15 residues. V lost 6 bases and J lost 7; bases outside the gene matches: 8. The CDR3, as DNA: TGTGCCAGCAGTCCTGGGGGGACAGGGGTTGAAAAACTGTTTTTT. Protein sequence: CASSPGGTGVEKLFF.